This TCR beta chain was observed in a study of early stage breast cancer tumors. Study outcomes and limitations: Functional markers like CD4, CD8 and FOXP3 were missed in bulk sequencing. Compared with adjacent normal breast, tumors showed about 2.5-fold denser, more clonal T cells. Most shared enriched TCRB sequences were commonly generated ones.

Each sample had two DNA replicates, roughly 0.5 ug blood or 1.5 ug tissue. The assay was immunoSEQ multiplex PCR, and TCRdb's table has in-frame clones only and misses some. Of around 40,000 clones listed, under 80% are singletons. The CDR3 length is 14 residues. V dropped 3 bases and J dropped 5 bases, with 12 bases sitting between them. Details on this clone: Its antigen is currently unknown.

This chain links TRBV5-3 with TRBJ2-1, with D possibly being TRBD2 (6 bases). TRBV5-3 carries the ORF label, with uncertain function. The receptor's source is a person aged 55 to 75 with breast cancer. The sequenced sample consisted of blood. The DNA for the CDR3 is TGTGCCAGAAGCTGCGGGGAGACGAACAATGAGCAGTTCTTC. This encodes CARSCGETNNEQFF.